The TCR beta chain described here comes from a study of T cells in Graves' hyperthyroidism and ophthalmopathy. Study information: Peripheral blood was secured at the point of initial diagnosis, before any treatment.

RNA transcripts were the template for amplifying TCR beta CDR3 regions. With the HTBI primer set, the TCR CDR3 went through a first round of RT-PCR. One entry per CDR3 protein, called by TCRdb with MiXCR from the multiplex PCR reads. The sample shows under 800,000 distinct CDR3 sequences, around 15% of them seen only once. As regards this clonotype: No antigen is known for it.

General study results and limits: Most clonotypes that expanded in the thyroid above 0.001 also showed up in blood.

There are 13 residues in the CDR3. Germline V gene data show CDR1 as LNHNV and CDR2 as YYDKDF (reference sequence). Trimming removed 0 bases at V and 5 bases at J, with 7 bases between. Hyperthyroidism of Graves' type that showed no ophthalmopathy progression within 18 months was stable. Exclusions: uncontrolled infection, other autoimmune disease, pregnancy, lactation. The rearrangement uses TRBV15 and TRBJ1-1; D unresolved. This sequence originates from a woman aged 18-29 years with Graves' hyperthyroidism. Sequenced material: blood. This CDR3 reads CATSRDRETEAFF. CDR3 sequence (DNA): TGTGCCACCAGCAGAGATCGGGAGACTGAAGCTTTCTTT.